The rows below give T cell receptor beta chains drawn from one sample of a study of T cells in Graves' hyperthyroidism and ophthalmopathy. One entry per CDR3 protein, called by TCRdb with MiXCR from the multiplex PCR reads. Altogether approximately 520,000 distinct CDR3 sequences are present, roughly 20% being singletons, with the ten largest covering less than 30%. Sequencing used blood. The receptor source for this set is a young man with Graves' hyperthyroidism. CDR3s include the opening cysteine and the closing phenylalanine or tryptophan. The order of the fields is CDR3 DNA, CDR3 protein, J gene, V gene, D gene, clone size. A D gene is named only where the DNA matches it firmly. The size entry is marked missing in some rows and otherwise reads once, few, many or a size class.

TGTGCCAGCACGCTGACAGGGGTCACTGAAGCTTTCTTT CASTLTGVTEAFF TRBJ1-1 TRBV28 TRBD1 many
TGTGCCAGCAGCGCCCCTGCCTATGGCTACACCTTC CASSAPAYGYTF TRBJ1-2 TRBV7-9 NA many
TGTGCCACCAGCACTGGGGCGGGGGGCGCAGCCTATGGCTACACCTTC CATSTGAGGAAYGYTF TRBJ1-2 TRBV15 NA many
TGTGCCAGCAGCCCGTCCGCGGACAGGGACGACTATGGCTACACCTTC CASSPSADRDDYGYTF TRBJ1-2 TRBV3-1 TRBD1 many
TGTGCCAGCAGGCAAGGACTAGCGGGAGGACCAGATACGCAGTATTTT CASRQGLAGGPDTQYF TRBJ2-3 TRBV11-2 TRBD2 NA
TGTGCCAGCAGCTGGACAGGGGAGGTTAATGGCTACACCTTC CASSWTGEVNGYTF TRBJ1-2 TRBV6-2/TRBV6-3 TRBD1 many
TGTGCCAGCAGTAATCCCGGGACAGGGAATCAGCCCCAGCATTTT CASSNPGTGNQPQHF TRBJ1-5 TRBV2 TRBD1 NA
TGTGCTAGTGGTTTGAGTGTCGGCTCCGCTTTCTTT CASGLSVGSAFF TRBJ1-1 TRBV12-5 NA NA
TGCAGTGCTCGACGGACAAGGGGCATCGAGCAGTACTTC CSARRTRGIEQYF TRBJ2-7 TRBV20-1 NA many
TGTGCCAGCAGCGACGGGCCGGGGGGGACGAATCAGCCCCAGCATTTT CASSDGPGGTNQPQHF TRBJ1-5 TRBV6-1 NA many
TGCGCCAGCAGACCACGGGGGGGCCAGGAGACCCAGTACTTC CASRPRGGQETQYF TRBJ2-5 TRBV5-1 TRBD2 NA
TGTGCCAGCAGTTTATCTGGAGAAGAGGGTGACACTGAAGCTTTCTTT CASSLSGEEGDTEAFF TRBJ1-1 TRBV27 NA many
TGTGCCAGCAGTGAGCTATTTGGTTTTGGGACTGAAGCTTTCTTT CASSELFGFGTEAFF TRBJ1-1 TRBV6-1 NA many
TGTGCCAGCAGTGGGGGGGGCAGGGCGCCTACTGAAGCTTTCTTT CASSGGGRAPTEAFF TRBJ1-1 TRBV12-3/TRBV12-4 NA many
TGTGCCAGCACCCCGACAGGGGGAGACTATGGCTACACCTTC CASTPTGGDYGYTF TRBJ1-2 TRBV12-3/TRBV12-4 TRBD1 many
TGTGCCAGCAGTTCAACCGGGACAGGGGTGGAGACCCAGTACTTC CASSSTGTGVETQYF TRBJ2-5 TRBV12-3/TRBV12-4 TRBD1 many
TGTGCCAGCAGGCCTATGACTAGCGGTGGCTCCTACGAGCAGTACTTC CASRPMTSGGSYEQYF TRBJ2-7 TRBV28 TRBD2 many
TGCGCCAGCGGCGGGACAGGGGGCGAGGAGCAGTACTTC CASGGTGGEEQYF TRBJ2-7 TRBV5-1 TRBD1 many
TGTGCCACCAGCAGACTCCTTGGACAGACCTCCTACGAGCAGTACTTC CATSRLLGQTSYEQYF TRBJ2-7 TRBV15 NA many
TGCGGGGAGACAGGGGGGGCTCGAAATTCACCCCTCCACTTT CGETGGARNSPLHF TRBJ1-6 TRBV20-1 TRBD1 NA
TGTGCCACCAGCAAGGGGTATGAGACCCAGTACTTC CATSKGYETQYF TRBJ2-5 TRBV15 NA many
TGTGCCAGTAGCCTAGGTAGTTTGGCTGGAAACACCATATATTTT CASSLGSLAGNTIYF TRBJ1-3 TRBV19 NA few
TGTGCCACTAAGGGGCAGGGGGCTCAAGGGGAGACCCAGTACTTC CATKGQGAQGETQYF TRBJ2-5 TRBV6-1 TRBD1 NA
TGTGCCATCAGTGAGTCGAGCGGGGCAAACCAGGTCTACGAGCAGTACTTC CAISESSGANQVYEQYF TRBJ2-7 TRBV10-3 TRBD2 NA
TGCAGTGCTAGAAGGGGACGAGGGGCCCAGCCCCAGCATTTT CSARRGRGAQPQHF TRBJ1-5 TRBV20-1 NA many
TGTGCCAGCAGCTTAGGAGGAAACAATTCACCCCCCCACTTT CASSLGGNNSPPHF TRBJ1-6 TRBV7-9 NA few
TGTGCCAGCAGGGGGCCTGGGACTGAAGCTTTCTTT CASRGPGTEAFF TRBJ1-1 TRBV12-3/TRBV12-4 NA many
TGTGCCAGCAGTGGAACAGTCTCAAGTCAGCCCCAGCATTTT CASSGTVSSQPQHF TRBJ1-5 TRBV6-1 NA many
TGTGCCAGTAGTAGGACAGGGGTGAACACTGAAGCTTTCTTT CASSRTGVNTEAFF TRBJ1-1 TRBV19 TRBD1 many
TGTGCCAGCCGGACAGGGGGCGATGATGGCTACACCTTC CASRTGGDDGYTF TRBJ1-2 TRBV2 TRBD1 many
TGCGCCAGCAGCTTGTGGACCAGGGGAAGCTCTGGAAACACCATATATTTT CASSLWTRGSSGNTIYF TRBJ1-3 TRBV5-1 NA few
TGTGCCACCAGTGACAACACCGGGCCAAATGGCTACACCTTC CATSDNTGPNGYTF TRBJ1-2 TRBV24-1 NA NA
TGCAGCGTGGGGGCCGGGGGGGAGCTGTTTTTT CSVGAGGELFF TRBJ2-2 TRBV29-1 NA many
TGTGCCAGCAGTGAAGAAGTTCGACTAGCGGGAGGAGAGACCCAGTACTTC CASSEEVRLAGGETQYF TRBJ2-5 TRBV6-1 TRBD2 NA
TGTGCTAGTGGAGATAGGGGGCCTATGAACACTGAAGCTTTCTTT CASGDRGPMNTEAFF TRBJ1-1 TRBV12-5 TRBD1 many
TGCGCCAGCAGCTTGGCCGGGGGAGAGCAAGAGACCCAGTACTTC CASSLAGGEQETQYF TRBJ2-5 TRBV5-1 NA NA
TGTGCCAGCAGCCCCAGGCGGGGACTAGCGGGAGGAGAGACCCAGTACTTC CASSPRRGLAGGETQYF TRBJ2-5 TRBV6-1 TRBD2 NA
TGTGCCAGCAGCCCCAGGGCAGACCGTCCCACCTTC CASSPRADRPTF TRBJ1-2 TRBV6-5 NA many
TGTGCCAGCAGTGACCTACAGGGGGCAGACGACGAGCAGTACTTC CASSDLQGADDEQYF TRBJ2-7 TRBV2 TRBD1 many
TGCGCCAGTAGGACAGGGGGCTTTCAGCCCCAGCATTTT CASRTGGFQPQHF TRBJ1-5 TRBV10-1 TRBD1 many
TGTGCCAGCAGTCCCTCGGGGACAGGGGGTTACCACGAGCAGTACTTC CASSPSGTGGYHEQYF TRBJ2-7 TRBV28 TRBD1 many
TGTGCCTGGAGTGTACCGGGAGGCTACACCTTC CAWSVPGGYTF TRBJ1-2 TRBV30 NA many
TGTGCCAGCAGTGAACGGGGAGGGGAATCCTACGAGCAGTACTTC CASSERGGESYEQYF TRBJ2-7 TRBV6-1 TRBD2 many
TGTGCCAGCAAGGTTGTCGGGATTAATTCACCCCTCCACTTT CASKVVGINSPLHF TRBJ1-6 TRBV27 NA many
TGTGCCAGCGCCGGGGACAGGGATCCTTACGAGCAGTACTTC CASAGDRDPYEQYF TRBJ2-7 TRBV25-1 TRBD1 NA
TGTGCCAGCAGTTTCCACGGTTCCTACGAGCAGTACTTC CASSFHGSYEQYF TRBJ2-7 TRBV12-3/TRBV12-4 NA few
TGTGCCAGCAGTAAGACCGGGACAGGAACCTACGAGCAGTACTTC CASSKTGTGTYEQYF TRBJ2-7 TRBV2 TRBD1 many
TGTGCCAGCAGTCGTTCCGATTGGGACAGTCCTTCCTACGAGCAGTACTTC CASSRSDWDSPSYEQYF TRBJ2-7 TRBV12-3/TRBV12-4 TRBD1 NA
TGCGCCAGCAGCCGACCGGGACAGATCTACGAGCAGTACTTC CASSRPGQIYEQYF TRBJ2-7 TRBV4-1 TRBD1 many
TGTGCCAGCAGTTACGACAAAGCATATTCTGAAGCTTTCTTT CASSYDKAYSEAFF TRBJ1-1 TRBV6-5 NA NA
TGCAGTGTAGGGGGACTAGCCTCCTACGAGCAGTACTTC CSVGGLASYEQYF TRBJ2-7 TRBV20-1 TRBD2 NA
TGTGCCATCAGTGAGAGGACAGGGGGCATGTGGTGGAACACTGAAGCTTTCTTT CAISERTGGMWWNTEAFF TRBJ1-1 TRBV10-3 TRBD1 NA
TGTGCCTGGAGATCCCACCAGCCGGGACTCCAAGAGACCCAGTACTTC CAWRSHQPGLQETQYF TRBJ2-5 TRBV30 NA NA
TGTGCCAGCAGTAGCGTTGTTACGCCGCCGGGGACCCAGTACTTC CASSSVVTPPGTQYF TRBJ2-5 TRBV12-3/TRBV12-4 NA NA
TGCAGTGCTCGCCAATACAGGGTTGGAAATCAGCCCCAGCATTTT CSARQYRVGNQPQHF TRBJ1-5 TRBV20-1 NA many
TGTGCCTGGAGAGGGGGGCAGCCTTACGAGCAGTACTTC CAWRGGQPYEQYF TRBJ2-7 TRBV30 NA many
TGTGCCAGCAGTTACAACGGAGTGAGCACTGAAGCTTTCTTT CASSYNGVSTEAFF TRBJ1-1 TRBV6-5 NA many
TGTGCCAGCAGCCCAGGACGGAGCTCTGGAAACACCATATATTTT CASSPGRSSGNTIYF TRBJ1-3 TRBV4-2 NA many
TGTGCCTGGACCCAGGGAGGCAATCAGCCCCAGCATTTT CAWTQGGNQPQHF TRBJ1-5 TRBV30 NA many